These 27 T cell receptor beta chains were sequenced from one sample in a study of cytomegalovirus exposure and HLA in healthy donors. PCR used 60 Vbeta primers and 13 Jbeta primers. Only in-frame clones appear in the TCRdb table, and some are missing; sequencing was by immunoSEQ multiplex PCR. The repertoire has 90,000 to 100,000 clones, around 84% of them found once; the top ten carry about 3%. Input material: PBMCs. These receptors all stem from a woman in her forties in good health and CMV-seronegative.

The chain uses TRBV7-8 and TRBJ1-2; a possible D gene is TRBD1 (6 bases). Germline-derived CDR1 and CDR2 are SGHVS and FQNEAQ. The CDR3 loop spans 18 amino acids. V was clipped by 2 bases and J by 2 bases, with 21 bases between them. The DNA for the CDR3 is TGTGCCAGCAGCTTACAAACAGGGCGAGTCGGGGGGAACTATGGCTACACCTTC. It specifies CASSLQTGRVGGNYGYTF.

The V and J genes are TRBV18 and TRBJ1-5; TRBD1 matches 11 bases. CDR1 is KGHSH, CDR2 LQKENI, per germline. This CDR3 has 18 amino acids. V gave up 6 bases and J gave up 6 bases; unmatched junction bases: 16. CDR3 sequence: CASSSKSSGTGGPQPQHF. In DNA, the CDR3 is TGTGCCAGCTCCTCAAAGTCCTCCGGGACAGGGGGACCTCAGCCCCAGCATTTT.

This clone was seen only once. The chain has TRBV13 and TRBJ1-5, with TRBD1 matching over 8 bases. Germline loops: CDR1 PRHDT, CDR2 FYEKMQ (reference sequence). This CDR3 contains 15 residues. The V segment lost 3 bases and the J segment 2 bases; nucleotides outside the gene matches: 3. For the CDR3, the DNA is TGTGCCAGCAGCTTCGGGACAGGTCGCAATCAGCCCCAGCATTTT. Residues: CASSFGTGRNQPQHF.

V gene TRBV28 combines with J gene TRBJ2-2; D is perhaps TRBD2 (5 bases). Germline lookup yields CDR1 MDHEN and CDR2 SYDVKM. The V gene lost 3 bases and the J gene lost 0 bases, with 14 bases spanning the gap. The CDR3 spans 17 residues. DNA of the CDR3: TGTGCCAGCAGTTTGGAAAGGAGGAGAGCGAACACCGGGGAGCTGTTTTTT. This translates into CASSLERRRANTGELFF.

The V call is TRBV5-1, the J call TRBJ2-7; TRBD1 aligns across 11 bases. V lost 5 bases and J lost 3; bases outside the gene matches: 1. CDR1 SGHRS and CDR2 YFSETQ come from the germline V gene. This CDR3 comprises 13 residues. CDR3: CASRGTGGYEQYF. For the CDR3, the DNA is TGCGCCAGCAGGGGGACAGGGGGCTACGAGCAGTACTTC.

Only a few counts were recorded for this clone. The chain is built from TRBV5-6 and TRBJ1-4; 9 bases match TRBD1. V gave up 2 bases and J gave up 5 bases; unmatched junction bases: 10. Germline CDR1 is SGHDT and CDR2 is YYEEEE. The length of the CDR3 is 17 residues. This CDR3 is CASSFGTGIVENEKLFF. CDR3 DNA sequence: TGTGCCAGCAGCTTCGGGACAGGGATTGTGGAAAATGAAAAACTGTTTTTT.

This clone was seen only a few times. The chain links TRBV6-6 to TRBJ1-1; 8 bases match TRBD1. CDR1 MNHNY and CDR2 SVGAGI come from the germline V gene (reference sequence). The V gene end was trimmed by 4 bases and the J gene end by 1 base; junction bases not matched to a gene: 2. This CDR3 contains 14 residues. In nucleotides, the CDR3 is TGTGCCAGCAGTTTTACAGGGGGGAACACTGAAGCTTTCTTT. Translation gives CASSFTGGNTEAFF.

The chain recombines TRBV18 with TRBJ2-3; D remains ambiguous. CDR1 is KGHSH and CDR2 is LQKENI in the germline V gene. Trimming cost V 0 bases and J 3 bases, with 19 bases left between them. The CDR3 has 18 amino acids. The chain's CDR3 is CASSPPSRLPLLTDTQYF. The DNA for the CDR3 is TGTGCCAGCTCACCACCGAGCCGACTGCCGCTTCTTACAGATACGCAGTATTTT.

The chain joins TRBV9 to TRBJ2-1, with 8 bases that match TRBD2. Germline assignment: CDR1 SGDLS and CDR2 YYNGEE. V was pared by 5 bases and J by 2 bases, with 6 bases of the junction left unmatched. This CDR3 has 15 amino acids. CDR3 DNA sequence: TGTGCCAGCAGTGCCGGGGGGGGGCCCTACAATGAGCAGTTCTTC. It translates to CASSAGGGPYNEQFF.

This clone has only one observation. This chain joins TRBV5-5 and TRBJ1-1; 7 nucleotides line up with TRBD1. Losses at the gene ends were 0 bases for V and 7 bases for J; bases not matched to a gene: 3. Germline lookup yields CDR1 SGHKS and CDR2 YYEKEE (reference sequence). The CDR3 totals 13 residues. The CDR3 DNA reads TGTGCCAGCAGCTTGGGAGGGGGCGGTGAAGCTTTCTTT. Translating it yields CASSLGGGGEAFF.

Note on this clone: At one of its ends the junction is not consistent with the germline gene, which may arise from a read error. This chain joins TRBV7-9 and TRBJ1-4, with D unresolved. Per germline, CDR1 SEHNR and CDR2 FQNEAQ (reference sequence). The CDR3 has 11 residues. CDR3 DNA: TGTTCCAGCAGCTCGTCTGAAAAACTGTTTTTT. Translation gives CSSSSSEKLFF.

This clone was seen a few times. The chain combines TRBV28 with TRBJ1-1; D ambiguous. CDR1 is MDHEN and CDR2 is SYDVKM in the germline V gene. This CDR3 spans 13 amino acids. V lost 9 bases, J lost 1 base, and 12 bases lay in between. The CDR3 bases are TGTGCCAGTGCTTCGGAGGCGAACACTGAAGCTTTCTTT. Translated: CASASEANTEAFF.

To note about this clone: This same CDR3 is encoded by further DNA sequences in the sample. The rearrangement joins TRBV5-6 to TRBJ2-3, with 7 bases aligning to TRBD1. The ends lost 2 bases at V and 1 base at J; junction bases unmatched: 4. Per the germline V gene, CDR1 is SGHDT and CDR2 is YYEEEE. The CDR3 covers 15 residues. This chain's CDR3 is CASSLRGLGTDTQYF. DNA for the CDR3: TGTGCCAGCAGCTTAAGGGGGCTGGGCACAGATACGCAGTATTTT. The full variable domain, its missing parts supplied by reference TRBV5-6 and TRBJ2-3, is DAGVTQSPTHLIKTRGQQVTLRCSPKSGHDTVSWYQQALGQGPQFIFQYYEEEERQRGNFPDRFSGHQFPNYSSELNVNALLLGDSALYLCASSLRGLGTDTQYFGPGTRLTVL.

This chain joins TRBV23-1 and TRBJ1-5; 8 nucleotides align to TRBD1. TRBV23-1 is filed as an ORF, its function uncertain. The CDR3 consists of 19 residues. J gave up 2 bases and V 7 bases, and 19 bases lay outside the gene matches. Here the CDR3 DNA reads TGCGCCAGCACCAAAAGCCCTCGGACAGGGACAAGCTGCAATCAGCCCCAGCATTTT. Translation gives CASTKSPRTGTSCNQPQHF.

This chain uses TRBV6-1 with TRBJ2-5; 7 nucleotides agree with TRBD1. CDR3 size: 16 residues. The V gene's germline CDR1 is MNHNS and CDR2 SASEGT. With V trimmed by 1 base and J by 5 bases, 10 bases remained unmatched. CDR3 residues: CASSEVVGGVRETQYF. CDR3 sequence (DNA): TGTGCCAGCAGTGAAGTCGTAGGGGGCGTACGCGAGACCCAGTACTTC.

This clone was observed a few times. CDR3 loop: CAGTSGRRHNEQFF. Here the CDR3 DNA reads TGTGCCGGGACTAGCGGGAGGCGTCACAATGAGCAGTTCTTC. The chain is built from TRBV30 and TRBJ2-1; 15 nucleotides line up with TRBD2. The V segment lost 8 bases and the J segment 5 bases; nucleotides outside the gene matches: 4. CDR3 length: 14 residues. Germline loops: CDR1 GTSNPN, CDR2 SVGIG (reference sequence).

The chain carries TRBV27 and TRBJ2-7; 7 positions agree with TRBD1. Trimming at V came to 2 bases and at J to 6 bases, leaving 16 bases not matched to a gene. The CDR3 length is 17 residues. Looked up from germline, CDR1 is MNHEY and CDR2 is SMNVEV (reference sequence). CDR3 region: CASSLRVRTGSLCEQYF. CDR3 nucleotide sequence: TGTGCCAGCAGTTTAAGGGTAAGGACAGGATCACTCTGCGAGCAGTACTTC.

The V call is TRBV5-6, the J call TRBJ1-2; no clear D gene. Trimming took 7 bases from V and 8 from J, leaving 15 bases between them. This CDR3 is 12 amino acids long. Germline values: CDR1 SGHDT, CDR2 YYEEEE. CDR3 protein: CASVSGTDGYTF. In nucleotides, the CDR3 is TGTGCCAGCGTGAGCGGCACCGACGGCTACACCTTC.

CDR3 region: CASSLFRTPYNEQFF. CDR3 sequence (DNA): TGTGCCAGCAGTTTATTTAGGACACCTTACAATGAGCAGTTCTTC. The genes are TRBV27 and TRBJ2-1, with TRBD1 as a possible D gene (5 bases). The germline V and J ends were trimmed by 1 base and 4 bases, with 11 bases remaining between them. This CDR3 region has 15 residues. Per the germline V gene, CDR1 is MNHEY and CDR2 is SMNVEV (reference sequence).

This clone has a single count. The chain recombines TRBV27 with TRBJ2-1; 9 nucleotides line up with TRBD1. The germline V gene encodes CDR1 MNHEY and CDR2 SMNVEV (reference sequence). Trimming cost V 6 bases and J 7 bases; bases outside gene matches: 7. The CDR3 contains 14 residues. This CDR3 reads CASRGQGRVNEQFF. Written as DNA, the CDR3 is TGTGCCAGCAGAGGACAGGGGAGGGTAAATGAGCAGTTCTTC.

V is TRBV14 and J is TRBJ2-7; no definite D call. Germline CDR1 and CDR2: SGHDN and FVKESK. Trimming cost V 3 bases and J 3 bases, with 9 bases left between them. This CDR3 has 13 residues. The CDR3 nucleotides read TGTGCCAGCAGCCACGGTCCCCGCTACGAGCAGTACTTC. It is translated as CASSHGPRYEQYF.

The CDR3 nucleotides read TGTGCCAGCAGTTTGACTAGCGGGAATACAGATACGCAGTATTTT. Protein sequence: CASSLTSGNTDTQYF. This rearrangement joins TRBV27 to TRBJ2-3, with 11 positions matching TRBD2. The germline V gene encodes CDR1 MNHEY and CDR2 SMNVEV (reference sequence). V dropped 3 bases and J dropped 3; count of bases not matched to a gene: 2. The CDR3 runs to 15 residues.

The CDR3 bases are TGTGCCATCAGGACCGGGACTAGCGGCCAATACGAGCAGTACTTC. It codes for CAIRTGTSGQYEQYF. This chain connects TRBV10-3 to TRBJ2-7; 11 bases agree with TRBD2. This CDR3 spans 15 amino acids. V was clipped by 6 bases and J by 4 bases; unmatched bases: 8. Germline-derived CDR1 and CDR2 are ENHRY and SYGVKD.

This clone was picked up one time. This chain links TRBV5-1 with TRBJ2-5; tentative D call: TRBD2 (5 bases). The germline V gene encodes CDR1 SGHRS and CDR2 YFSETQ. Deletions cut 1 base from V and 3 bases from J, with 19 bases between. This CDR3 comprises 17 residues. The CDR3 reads CASSLLDSRMGKETQYF. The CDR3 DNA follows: TGCGCCAGCAGCTTGTTGGACTCCCGCATGGGCAAAGAGACCCAGTACTTC.

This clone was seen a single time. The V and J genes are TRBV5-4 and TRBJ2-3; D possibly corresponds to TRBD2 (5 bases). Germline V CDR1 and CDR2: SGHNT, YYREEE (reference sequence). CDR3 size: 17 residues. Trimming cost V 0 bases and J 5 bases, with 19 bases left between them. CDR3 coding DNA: TGTGCCAGCAGCTTGGACCCCCCGGGGAGCGTTTTAGATACGCAGTATTTT. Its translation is CASSLDPPGSVLDTQYF.

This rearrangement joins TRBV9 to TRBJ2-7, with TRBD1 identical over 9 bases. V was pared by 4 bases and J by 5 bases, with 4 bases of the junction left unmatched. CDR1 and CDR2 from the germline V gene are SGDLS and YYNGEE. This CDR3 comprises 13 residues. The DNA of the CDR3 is TGTGCCAGCAGCCCCCGGACAGGGGACGAGCAGTACTTC. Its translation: CASSPRTGDEQYF.

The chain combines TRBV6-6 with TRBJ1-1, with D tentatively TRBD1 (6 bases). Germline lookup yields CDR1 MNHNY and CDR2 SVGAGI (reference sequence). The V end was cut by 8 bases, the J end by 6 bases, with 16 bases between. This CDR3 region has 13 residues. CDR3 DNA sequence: TGTGCCAGCTGGGGGGGGCGGGCGGCTGAAGCTTTCTTT. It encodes CASWGGRAAEAFF.